The rows below give T cell receptor beta chains drawn from one sample of a study of blood T cell repertoires in COVID-19. Using immunoSEQ multiplex PCR, the repertoire was profiled, and TCRdb retains in-frame clones only, with some absent. The repertoire includes around 450,000 clones, 75% to 90% of them detected once, and around 0.64% sits in the top ten. Input material: PBMCs or T cells enriched from blood (not recorded which). The receptors shown here come from a woman under 30 who had recovered from COVID-19. The CDR3 runs from the conserved cysteine through the conserved F or W. The D gene is left open where the match is weak. The size field is filled for only some rows; it gives once, few, many or a size class.

16 | TRBD1 | TRBJ2-1 | once | TRBV5-6 | CASSQMRTGDYNEQFF | TGTGCCAGCAGCCAAATGAGGACAGGGGACTACAATGAGCAGTTCTTC
12 | - | TRBJ1-1 | - | TRBV2 | CASSGQYTEAFF | TGTGCCAGCAGTGGCCAGTACACTGAAGCTTTCTTT
15 | TRBD1 | TRBJ2-7 | once | TRBV3-1/TRBV3-2 | CASSHLGQGAYEQYF | TGTGCCAGCAGCCACCTGGGACAGGGGGCATATGAGCAGTACTTC
15 | TRBD1 | TRBJ2-1 | - | TRBV5-1 | CASSPDRATYNEQFF | TGCGCCAGCAGTCCCGACAGGGCCACCTACAATGAGCAGTTCTTC
20 | TRBD2 | TRBJ2-1 | - | TRBV13 | CASSSLGLAGATSSYNEQFF | TGTGCCAGCAGCTCCCTGGGACTAGCGGGGGCCACAAGCTCCTACAATGAGCAGTTCTTC
14 | TRBD1 | TRBJ2-3 | once | TRBV10-1 | CASSEGTGTYTQYF | TGCGCCAGCAGTGAAGGGACAGGGACATATACGCAGTATTTT
16 | - | TRBJ1-4 | - | TRBV7-6 | CASSLTPEGSGEKLFF | TGTGCCAGCAGCTTAACCCCGGAGGGTAGTGGTGAAAAACTGTTTTTT
14 | TRBD1 | TRBJ1-2 | - | TRBV7-9 | CASSPPGGLRGYTF | TGTGCCAGCAGCCCTCCAGGGGGCTTGAGGGGCTACACCTTC
14 | TRBD2 | TRBJ2-1 | - | TRBV7-8 | CASSPVAGYNEQFF | TGTGCCAGCTCCCCGGTAGCGGGGTACAATGAGCAGTTCTTC
17 | - | TRBJ1-4 | - | TRBV4-1 | CASSHVTVIRNNEKLFF | TGCGCCAGCAGCCATGTGACAGTGATAAGGAATAATGAAAAACTGTTTTTT
13 | TRBD1 | TRBJ2-5 | - | TRBV30 | CAWRKQGRETQYF | TGTGCCTGGCGTAAACAGGGGAGAGAGACCCAGTACTTC
11 | - | TRBJ2-5 | - | TRBV5-1 | CASSSGETQYF | TGCGCCAGCAGCTCGGGAGAGACCCAGTACTTC
14 | - | TRBJ1-6 | - | TRBV7-9 | CASSLALGGSPLHF | TGTGCCAGCAGCTTAGCCCTCGGGGGGTCACCCCTCCACTTT
19 | TRBD2 | TRBJ2-1 | - | TRBV4-1 | CASSPTILAGGPTYNEQFF | TGCGCCAGCAGCCCTACTATCCTAGCGGGGGGGCCTACCTACAATGAGCAGTTCTTC
17 | - | TRBJ1-1 | - | TRBV3-1/TRBV3-2 | CASSQRRQPVMNTEAFF | TGTGCCAGCAGCCAACGGAGACAGCCCGTCATGAACACTGAAGCTTTCTTT
17 | TRBD1 | TRBJ1-5 | - | TRBV24-1 | CATSDRDRGGRNQPQHF | TGTGCCACCAGTGATCGGGACAGGGGGGGGAGAAATCAGCCCCAGCATTTT
14 | TRBD2 | TRBJ2-7 | - | TRBV7-2 | CASSPRGVLYEQYF | TGTGCCAGCAGCCCCCGGGGGGTCTTATACGAGCAGTACTTC
13 | - | TRBJ1-5 | - | TRBV30 | CAWRDRANQPQHF | TGTGCCTGGAGGGACAGAGCTAATCAGCCCCAGCATTTT
13 | - | TRBJ2-5 | few | TRBV2 | CASYSFRAETQYF | TGTGCCAGCTATAGCTTCAGGGCAGAGACCCAGTACTTC
14 | - | TRBJ2-6 | - | TRBV6-5 | CASSYSPRANVLTF | TGTGCCAGCAGTTACTCTCCAAGGGCCAACGTCCTGACTTTC
14 | - | TRBJ2-4 | - | TRBV11-2 | CASSLVRQGDIQYF | TGTGCCAGCTCCCTCGTCCGACAAGGGGACATTCAGTACTTC
13 | - | TRBJ1-6 | - | TRBV3-1/TRBV3-2 | CASSRVFNSPLHF | TGTGCCAGCTCCAGGGTGTTTAATTCACCCCTCCACTTT
14 | - | TRBJ2-4 | - | TRBV6-2/TRBV6-3 | CASSYGGTDNIQYF | TGTGCCAGCAGTTACGGAGGGACCGACAACATTCAGTACTTC
13 | - | TRBJ1-2 | few | TRBV30 | CACWTLQGYGYTF | TGTGCCTGTTGGACTCTACAGGGCTATGGCTACACCTTC
15 | TRBD1 | TRBJ1-1 | - | TRBV7-6 | CASSRGQELNTEAFF | TGTGCCAGCAGCAGAGGACAGGAGTTGAACACTGAAGCTTTCTTT
13 | - | TRBJ2-1 | - | TRBV7-3 | CASRSSSYNEQFF | TGTGCCAGCAGGTCGAGCTCCTACAATGAGCAGTTCTTC
16 | TRBD2 | TRBJ2-1 | - | TRBV5-1 | CASSSSRAGGYNEQFF | TGCGCCAGCAGCTCTTCGCGAGCGGGGGGGTACAATGAGCAGTTCTTC
14 | - | TRBJ2-1 | - | TRBV5-1 | CASSLATASNEQFF | TGCGCCAGCAGCCTAGCGACAGCCAGCAATGAGCAGTTCTTC
18 | TRBD1 | TRBJ1-3 | - | TRBV4-1 | CASSHGSGQGKAGNTIYF | TGCGCCAGCAGCCATGGATCGGGACAGGGGAAGGCTGGAAACACCATATATTTT
16 | - | TRBJ1-5 | few | TRBV19 | CASTLGGQANNQPQHF | TGTGCCTCCACTCTGGGGGGGCAGGCGAACAATCAGCCCCAGCATTTT
18 | TRBD2 | TRBJ2-7 | - | TRBV9 | CASSVAPSGGGDVYEQYF | TGTGCCAGCAGCGTAGCTCCTAGCGGGGGGGGAGATGTCTACGAGCAGTACTTC
13 | TRBD1 | TRBJ1-6 | - | TRBV19 | CASRTGGSSPLHF | TGTGCCAGCCGAACAGGGGGGAGTTCACCCCTCCACTTT
14 | - | TRBJ2-1 | - | TRBV28 | CASTISWGVHEQFF | TGTGCCAGCACAATCTCGTGGGGAGTACATGAGCAGTTCTTC
15 | TRBD1 | TRBJ2-5 | - | TRBV10-3 | CAISGSRDSKETQYF | TGTGCCATCAGTGGAAGCCGGGACAGCAAAGAGACCCAGTACTTC
11 | - | TRBJ2-3 | - | TRBV20-1 | CSALVHLTQYF | TGCAGTGCCCTGGTTCACCTAACGCAGTATTTT
15 | - | TRBJ1-1 | - | TRBV18 | CASSLTGGGGTEAFF | TGTGCCAGCTCCCTTACGGGAGGGGGTGGCACTGAAGCTTTCTTT
14 | TRBD1 | TRBJ1-4 | - | TRBV28 | CASRSGTGVEKLFF | TGTGCCAGCAGGTCCGGGACAGGGGTGGAAAAACTGTTTTTT
14 | TRBD1 | TRBJ1-3 | - | TRBV6-5 | CASSRDRETNTIYF | TGTGCCAGCAGTCGGGACAGGGAGACGAACACCATATATTTT
13 | TRBD2 | TRBJ2-3 | - | TRBV15 | CATGGGLADTQYF | TGTGCCACCGGCGGGGGGCTAGCAGATACGCAGTATTTT
14 | TRBD1 | TRBJ1-1 | - | TRBV19 | CASTSDRGKTEAFF | TGTGCCAGTACCTCGGACAGGGGAAAAACTGAAGCTTTCTTT
15 | - | TRBJ1-4 | - | TRBV4-1 | CASSQDNGLWEKLFF | TGCGCCAGCAGCCAAGATAATGGACTATGGGAAAAACTGTTTTTT
12 | TRBD2 | TRBJ2-3 | - | TRBV30 | CAFSGGANTQYF | TGTGCCTTTAGCGGGGGGGCGAATACGCAGTATTTT